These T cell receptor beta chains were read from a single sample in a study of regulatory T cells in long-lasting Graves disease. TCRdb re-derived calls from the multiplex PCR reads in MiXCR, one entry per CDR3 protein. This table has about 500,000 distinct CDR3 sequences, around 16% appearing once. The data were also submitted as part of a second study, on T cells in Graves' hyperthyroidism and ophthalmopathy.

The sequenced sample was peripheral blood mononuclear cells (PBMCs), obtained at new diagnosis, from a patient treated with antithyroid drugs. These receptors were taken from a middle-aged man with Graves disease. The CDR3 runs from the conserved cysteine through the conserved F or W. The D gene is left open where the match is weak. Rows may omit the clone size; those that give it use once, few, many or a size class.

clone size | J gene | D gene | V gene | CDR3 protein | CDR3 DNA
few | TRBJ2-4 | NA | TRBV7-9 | CASSLVGDIQYF | TGTGCCAGCAGCTTAGTAGGGGACATTCAGTACTTC
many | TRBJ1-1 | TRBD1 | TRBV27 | CASSLTTGAVNTEAFF | TGTGCCAGCAGTTTAACTACAGGGGCCGTGAACACTGAAGCTTTCTTT
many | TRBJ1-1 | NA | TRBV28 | CASSLYRTTEPRGAFF | TGTGCCAGCAGTTTATATCGAACGACCGAGCCCCGGGGAGCTTTCTTT
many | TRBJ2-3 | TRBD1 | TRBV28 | CASSPPRTGDTQYF | TGTGCCAGCAGTCCCCCACGGACAGGAGATACGCAGTATTTT
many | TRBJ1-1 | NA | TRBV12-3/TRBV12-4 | CASTQHGGRTEAFF | TGTGCCAGCACGCAACACGGGGGGAGGACTGAAGCTTTCTTT
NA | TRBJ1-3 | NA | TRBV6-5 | CASSYSVISSGNTIYF | TGTGCCAGCAGTTACTCCGTCATTAGCTCTGGAAACACCATATATTTT
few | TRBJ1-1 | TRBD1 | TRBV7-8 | CASSLARDRATEAFF | TGTGCCAGCAGCTTAGCGCGGGACAGGGCCACTGAAGCTTTCTTT
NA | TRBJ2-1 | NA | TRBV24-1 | CATSDPRNQDREGPYNEQFF | TGTGCCACCAGTGATCCACGAAACCAAGACAGGGAGGGTCCCTACAATGAGCAGTTCTTC
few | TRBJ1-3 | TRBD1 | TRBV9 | CASTVGTGGAMGGNTIYF | TGTGCCAGCACCGTCGGGACAGGGGGCGCAATGGGAGGAAACACCATATATTTT
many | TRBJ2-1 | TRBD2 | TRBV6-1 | CASSEASGRAKGEQFF | TGTGCCAGCAGTGAAGCTAGCGGGAGGGCCAAGGGTGAGCAGTTCTTC
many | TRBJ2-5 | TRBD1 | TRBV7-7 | CASSSAATGGKETQYF | TGTGCTAGCAGCTCAGCGGCTACAGGGGGTAAAGAGACCCAGTACTTC
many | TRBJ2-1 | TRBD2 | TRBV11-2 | CASSLQAGTYNEQFF | TGTGCCAGCAGCTTACAAGCGGGAACCTACAATGAGCAGTTCTTC
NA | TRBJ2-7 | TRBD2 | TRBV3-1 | CASSARRTSGSYEQYF | TGTGCCAGCAGCGCCCGACGTACTAGCGGCTCCTACGAGCAGTACTTC
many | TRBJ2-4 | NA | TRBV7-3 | CASSLIGGENIQYF | TGTGCCAGCAGCTTAATTGGGGGTGAAAACATTCAGTACTTC
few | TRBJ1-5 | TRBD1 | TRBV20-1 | CSASMTGPNQPQHF | TGCAGTGCTAGTATGACAGGGCCTAATCAGCCCCAGCATTTT
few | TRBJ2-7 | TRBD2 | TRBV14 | CASSPPGLAGVVYEQYF | TGTGCCAGCAGCCCACCGGGACTAGCGGGAGTGGTGTACGAGCAGTACTTC
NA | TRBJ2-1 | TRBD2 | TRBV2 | CASSEMGTSDNNEQFF | TGTGCCAGCAGTGAAATGGGGACTAGCGACAACAATGAGCAGTTCTTC
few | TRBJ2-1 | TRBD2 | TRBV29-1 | CSVEEELAPGGGQFF | TGCAGCGTTGAAGAGGAACTAGCGCCAGGTGGGGGGCAGTTCTTC
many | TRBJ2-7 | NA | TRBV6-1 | CASTQSGLFYEQYF | TGTGCCAGCACCCAATCGGGACTGTTCTACGAGCAGTACTTC
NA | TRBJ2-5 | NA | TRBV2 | CACLTQGGETQYF | TGTGCCTGCCTCACGCAGGGGGGGGAGACCCAGTACTTC
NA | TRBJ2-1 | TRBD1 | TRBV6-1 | CASREAGQGYNEQFF | TGTGCCAGCAGAGAAGCGGGACAGGGGTACAATGAGCAGTTCTTC
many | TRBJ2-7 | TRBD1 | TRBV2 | CASTLQGAQTYEQYF | TGTGCCAGCACCCTCCAGGGGGCCCAGACCTACGAGCAGTACTTC
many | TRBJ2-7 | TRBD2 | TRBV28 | CASSGSSGSRYEQYF | TGTGCCAGCAGTGGGTCTAGCGGGAGTAGGTACGAGCAGTACTTC
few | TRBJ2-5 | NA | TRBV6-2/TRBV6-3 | CASSTRDPRDQETQYF | TGTGCCAGCAGTACCCGGGACCCTCGGGACCAAGAGACCCAGTACTTC
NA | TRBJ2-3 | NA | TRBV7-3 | CASSLLLTDTQYF | TGTGCCAGCAGCTTGCTTTTGACAGATACGCAGTATTTT
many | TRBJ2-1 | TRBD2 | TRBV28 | CASKTSGNHNEQFF | TGTGCCAGCAAGACTAGCGGGAATCACAATGAGCAGTTCTTC
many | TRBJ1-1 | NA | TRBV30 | CAWSIHNTEAFF | TGTGCCTGGAGTATACATAACACTGAAGCTTTCTTT
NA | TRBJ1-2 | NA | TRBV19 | CASSTNPGGYTF | TGTGCCAGTAGTACCAACCCGGGAGGCTACACCTTC
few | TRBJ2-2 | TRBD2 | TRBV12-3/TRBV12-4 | CASSYGGTRNTGELFF | TGTGCCAGCAGTTACGGGGGGACGAGGAACACCGGGGAGCTGTTTTTT
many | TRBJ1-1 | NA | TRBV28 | CASSRIWGSTEAFF | TGTGCCAGCAGTCGGATTTGGGGGAGCACTGAAGCTTTCTTT
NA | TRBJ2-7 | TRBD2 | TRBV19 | CASSILSVAGGPYERYF | TGTGCCAGTAGTATCCTTTCAGTAGCGGGAGGACCCTACGAGCGGTACTTC
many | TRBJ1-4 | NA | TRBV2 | CASSGDMGNEKLFF | TGTGCCAGCAGTGGTGACATGGGTAATGAAAAACTGTTTTTT
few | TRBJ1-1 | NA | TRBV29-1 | CSAMNTEAFF | TGCAGCGCCATGAACACTGAAGCTTTCTTT
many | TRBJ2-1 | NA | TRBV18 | CASSRQQYNEQFF | TGTGCCAGCTCCCGGCAGCAGTACAATGAGCAGTTCTTC
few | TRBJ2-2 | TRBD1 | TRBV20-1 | CSARDRGFRGTGELFF | TGCAGTGCTAGGGACAGGGGATTCAGGGGCACCGGGGAGCTGTTTTTT
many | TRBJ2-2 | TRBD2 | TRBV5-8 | CASSPSPSGRAGELFF | TGTGCCAGCAGCCCTTCACCTAGCGGCAGGGCCGGGGAGCTGTTTTTT
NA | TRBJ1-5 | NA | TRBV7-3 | CASGGYNQPQHF | TGTGCCAGCGGGGGGTACAATCAGCCCCAGCATTTT
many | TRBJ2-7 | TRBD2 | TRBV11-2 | CASSLGPSGRVDEQYF | TGTGCCAGCAGCTTAGGGCCTAGCGGGAGAGTTGACGAGCAGTACTTC
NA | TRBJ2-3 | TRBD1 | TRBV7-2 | CASSFLTGTESTDTQYF | TGTGCCAGCAGCTTCCTCACCGGGACAGAAAGCACAGATACGCAGTATTTT
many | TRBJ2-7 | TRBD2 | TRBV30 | CAWSRSSGFYEQYF | TGTGCCTGGAGTAGGAGTAGCGGGTTCTACGAGCAGTACTTC
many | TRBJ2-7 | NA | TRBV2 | CASSDRVRDYEQYF | TGTGCCAGCAGTGACAGGGTAAGGGACTACGAGCAGTACTTC
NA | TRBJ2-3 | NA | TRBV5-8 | CASSLSGGVTDTQYF | TGTGCCAGCAGCTTAAGCGGAGGGGTCACAGATACGCAGTATTTT
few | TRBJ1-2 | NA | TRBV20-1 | CSATPAQPGYGYTF | TGCAGTGCTACCCCCGCGCAGCCAGGGTATGGCTACACCTTC
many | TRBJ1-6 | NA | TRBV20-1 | CSARDPVNSPLHF | TGCAGTGCGAGAGACCCGGTCAATTCACCCCTCCACTTT
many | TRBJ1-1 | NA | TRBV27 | CASSARQFNAEAFF | TGTGCCAGCAGTGCACGACAGTTCAACGCTGAAGCTTTCTTT
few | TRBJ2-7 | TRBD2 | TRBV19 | CASRVSGTSGDSYEQYF | TGTGCCAGTCGCGTTTCCGGGACTAGCGGAGATTCCTACGAGCAGTACTTC
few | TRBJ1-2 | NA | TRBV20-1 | CSALGGVRSNTNYGYTF | TGCAGTGCTCTAGGCGGGGTCCGGTCCAATACTAACTATGGCTACACCTTC
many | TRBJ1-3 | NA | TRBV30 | CACGGASTIYF | TGTGCCTGCGGTGGGGCCAGCACCATATATTTT
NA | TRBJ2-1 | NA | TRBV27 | CASSLSSPYNEQFF | TGTGCCAGCAGTTTATCGAGCCCGTACAATGAGCAGTTCTTC
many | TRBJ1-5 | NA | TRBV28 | CASSFIETISNQPQHF | TGTGCCAGCAGCTTCATAGAGACAATTAGCAATCAGCCCCAGCATTTT
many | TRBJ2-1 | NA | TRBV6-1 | CASSVTGFYNEQFF | TGTGCCAGCAGTGTCACGGGATTTTACAATGAGCAGTTCTTC
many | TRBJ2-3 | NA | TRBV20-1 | CSARTRGWEDTQYF | TGCAGTGCTAGGACCCGGGGGTGGGAAGATACGCAGTATTTT
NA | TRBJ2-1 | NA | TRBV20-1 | CSARVVNEQFF | TGCAGTGCTAGAGTAGTCAATGAGCAGTTCTTC
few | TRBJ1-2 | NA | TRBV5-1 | CASSLEQTHYGYTF | TGCGCCAGCAGCTTGGAACAGACTCACTATGGCTACACCTTC
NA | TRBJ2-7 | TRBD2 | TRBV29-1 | CSGLAGVNEQYF | TGCAGCGGACTAGCGGGAGTGAACGAGCAGTACTTC
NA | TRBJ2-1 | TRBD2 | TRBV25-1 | CASSEGPSSGRRFPEQFF | TGTGCCAGCAGTGAAGGCCCCAGTAGCGGGAGGCGTTTTCCTGAGCAGTTCTTC
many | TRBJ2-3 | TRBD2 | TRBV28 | CASSLGGSGTDTQYF | TGTGCCAGCAGTTTAGGCGGGAGTGGTACAGATACGCAGTATTTT